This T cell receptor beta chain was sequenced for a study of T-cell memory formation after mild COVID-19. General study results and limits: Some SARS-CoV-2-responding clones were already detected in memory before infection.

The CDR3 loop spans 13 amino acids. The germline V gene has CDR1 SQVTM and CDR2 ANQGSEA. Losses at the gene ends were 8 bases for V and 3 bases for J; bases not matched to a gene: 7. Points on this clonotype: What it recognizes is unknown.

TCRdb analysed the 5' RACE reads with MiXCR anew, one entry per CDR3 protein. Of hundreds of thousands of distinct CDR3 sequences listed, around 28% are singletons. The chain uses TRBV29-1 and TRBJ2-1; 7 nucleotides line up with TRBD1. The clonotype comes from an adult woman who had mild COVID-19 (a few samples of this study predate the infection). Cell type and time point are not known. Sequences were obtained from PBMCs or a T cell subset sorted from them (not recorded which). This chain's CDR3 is CSSSGGNYNEQFF. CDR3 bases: TGCAGCTCTTCAGGGGGTAACTACAATGAGCAGTTCTTC.